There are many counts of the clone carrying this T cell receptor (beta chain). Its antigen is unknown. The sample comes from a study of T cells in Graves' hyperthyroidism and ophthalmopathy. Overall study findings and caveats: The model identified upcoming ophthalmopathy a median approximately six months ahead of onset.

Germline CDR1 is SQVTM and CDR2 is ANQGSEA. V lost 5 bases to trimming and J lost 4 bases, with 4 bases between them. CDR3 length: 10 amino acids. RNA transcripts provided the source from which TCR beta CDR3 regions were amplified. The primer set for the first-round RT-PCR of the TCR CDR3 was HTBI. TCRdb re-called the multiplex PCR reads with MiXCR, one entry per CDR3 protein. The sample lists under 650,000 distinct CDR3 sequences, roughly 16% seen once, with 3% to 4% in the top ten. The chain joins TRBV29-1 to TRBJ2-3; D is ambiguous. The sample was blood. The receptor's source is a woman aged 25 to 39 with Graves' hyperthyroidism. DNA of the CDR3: TGCAGCGTTATTCCAGATACGCAGTATTTT. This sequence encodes CSVIPDTQYF.